The next 19 T cell receptor beta chains were all read from a single sample in a study of T cell clonotyping in hematopoietic cell transplantation (dated by TCRdb to the early 2020s). Libraries were made using the immunoSEQ multiplex PCR assay. Imported from immuneACCESS, the table was reduced by TCRdb to in-frame sequences with V and J called. These copies leave out some clones; in studies compared against another copy, an unresolved V gene accounts for under half, and the cause of the remainder is not known. This sample gives 20,000 to 25,000 clones in total; roughly 90% of them show up just once. The ten largest clonotypes hold approximately 4% of the sample. The time point label of this sample denotes: recipient sample about 28 days before transplant, after cytoreduction. Sequenced here: peripheral blood mononuclear cells, sampled before stem cell transplant. These receptors all stem from a man between 18 and 35 years old with biphenotypic leukemia. Some clones in this sample may be carry-over from other donors' samples.

The chain is built from TRBV5-1 and TRBJ2-3; 9 bases fit TRBD2. Germline assignment: CDR1 SGHRS and CDR2 YFSETQ. The CDR3 length is 14 residues. The V segment lost 5 bases and the J segment 6 bases; nucleotides outside the gene matches: 7. CDR3 in amino acids: CASREGLAADTQYF. The CDR3 DNA follows: TGCGCCAGCAGGGAGGGACTAGCAGCGGATACGCAGTATTTT.

The V and J genes are TRBV6-5 and TRBJ1-2, with TRBD1 matching over 12 bases. The CDR3 loop spans 15 amino acids. CDR1 and CDR2 (germline): MNHEY, SVGAGI. The J segment lost 7 bases and the V segment lost 0 bases, leaving 3 bases of the junction unmatched. Here the CDR3 reads CASSYSGTGGLGYTF. In DNA, the CDR3 is TGTGCCAGCAGTTACTCTGGGACAGGGGGCCTTGGCTACACCTTC.

This chain joins TRBV6-5 and TRBJ2-7; perhaps D is TRBD1 or TRBD2 (6 bases each). Germline CDR1 reads MNHEY; CDR2 reads SVGAGI. The ends were cut back, 8 bases at V and 5 bases at J, with 16 bases in the middle. There are 13 residues in the CDR3. The CDR3 nucleotides read TGTGCCAGCGAGGGGGGAGCCGGGAACGAGCAGTACTTC. It yields the protein CASEGGAGNEQYF.

This clone appeared once. The chain joins TRBV5-1 to TRBJ1-1, with 8 positions matching TRBD1. There are 19 residues in the CDR3. With 0 bases clipped from V and 3 bases from J, the junction kept 16 bases outside the gene matches. Germline V gene lookup returns CDR1 SGHRS and CDR2 YFSETQ. CDR3 in DNA: TGCGCCAGCAGCTTGGAAGGGACAGGCCTCTTAACTTCACACACTGAAGCTTTCTTT. Its protein is CASSLEGTGLLTSHTEAFF.

This sequence joins TRBV4-1 and TRBJ1-1; D may be TRBD1 (5 bases). The CDR3 sequence is 15 residues long. The V gene's germline CDR1 is MGHRA and CDR2 YSYEKL. The V gene lost 0 bases and the J gene lost 0 bases, with 8 bases spanning the gap. The CDR3 nucleotides are TGCGCCAGCAGCCAAGATCGGACACTGAACACTGAAGCTTTCTTT. This codes for CASSQDRTLNTEAFF.

The genes are TRBV5-1 and TRBJ2-3, with 7 bases lining up with TRBD2. CDR1 and CDR2 from the germline V gene are SGHRS and YFSETQ. This CDR3 contains 15 residues. Losses at the gene ends were 1 base for V and 2 bases for J; bases not matched to a gene: 4. CDR3 nucleotide sequence: TGCGCCAGCAGCTTGACTAGCGCACTCACAGATACGCAGTATTTT. Translating it yields CASSLTSALTDTQYF.

This chain uses TRBV19 with TRBJ1-1, with D perhaps matching TRBD1 (5 bases). Trimming stripped 3 bases from V and 1 base from J, with 12 bases between. This CDR3 is built from 15 residues. Germline V gene data show CDR1 as LNHDA and CDR2 as SQIVND (reference sequence). The CDR3 region is CASSISPRGNTEAFF. The CDR3 DNA is TGTGCCAGTAGTATTTCTCCGAGGGGGAACACTGAAGCTTTCTTT. The entire variable domain, with the rest obtained from reference TRBV19 and TRBJ1-1, is as follows: DGGITQSPKYLFRKEGQNVTLSCEQNLNHDAMYWYRQDPGQGLRLIYYSQIVNDFQKGDIAEGYSVSREKKESFPLTVTSAQKNPTAFYLCASSISPRGNTEAFFGQGTRLTVV.

The rearrangement links TRBV25-1 to TRBJ1-3; unclear D gene. The length of the CDR3 is 13 residues. Between the trimmed V and J ends, which lost 5 bases and 4 bases, there was a span of 9 bases. Germline V lookup: CDR1 MGHDK, CDR2 SYGVNS. CDR3 sequence (DNA): TGTGCCAGCAGTTCCCTCGGCGGAAACACCATATATTTT. Protein: CASSSLGGNTIYF.

The genes are TRBV7-9 and TRBJ1-5; possible D gene TRBD1, 6 bases. The CDR3 is made up of 15 amino acids. Between the trimmed V and J ends, which lost 5 bases and 11 bases, there was a span of 22 bases. Germline V gives CDR1 SEHNR, CDR2 FQNEAQ (reference sequence). CDR3 protein: CASSPGTGRHTSQHF. DNA of the CDR3: TGTGCCAGCAGCCCGGGAACAGGGCGTCACACCTCCCAGCATTTT.

The genes are TRBV6-4 and TRBJ2-1; TRBD2 aligns across 14 bases. This CDR3 has 15 residues. From germline, CDR1 is MRHNA and CDR2 SNTAGT. Trimming at V came to 5 bases and at J to 7 bases, leaving 4 bases not matched to a gene. The CDR3 region is CASSPGTSGSNEQFF. The CDR3 DNA is TGTGCCAGCAGTCCCGGGACTAGCGGGAGTAATGAGCAGTTCTTC.

V gene TRBV11-3 combines with J gene TRBJ2-1; 10 nucleotides line up with TRBD1. Germline-derived CDR1 and CDR2 are SGHNT and YENEEA. The ends lost 5 bases at V and 1 base at J; junction bases unmatched: 5. CDR3 length equals 16 residues. CDR3: CASSTRTGGSYNEQFF. The CDR3 coding sequence is TGTGCCAGCAGCACACGGACAGGGGGGTCCTACAATGAGCAGTTCTTC.

The chain uses TRBV7-2 and TRBJ1-5; TRBD1 matches at 7 bases. CDR3 length equals 15 residues. V lost 5 bases, J lost 4 bases, and 8 bases stayed unmatched. From germline, CDR1 is SGHTA and CDR2 FQGNSA. The CDR3 reads CASSLTLTGNQPQHF. As DNA, the CDR3 is TGTGCCAGCAGCCTAACATTGACAGGGAATCAGCCCCAGCATTTT.

The rearrangement uses TRBV30 and TRBJ2-7; D remains ambiguous. V lost 3 bases and J 2 bases, leaving 5 bases between the germline ends. The length of the CDR3 is 11 residues. CDR1 and CDR2 (germline): GTSNPN, SVGIG (reference sequence). The CDR3 nucleotides read TGTGCCTGGAGCCGTGCCTACGAGCAGTACTTC. Translating it yields CAWSRAYEQYF.

The chain couples TRBV14 to TRBJ2-1; 8 positions match TRBD2. CDR3 length equals 15 residues. With V trimmed by 4 bases and J by 4 bases, 6 bases remained unmatched. Per germline, CDR1 SGHDN and CDR2 FVKESK. This CDR3 is CASSRSGREYNEQFF. Here the CDR3 DNA reads TGTGCCAGCAGCCGAAGCGGGAGAGAATACAATGAGCAGTTCTTC.

V and J are TRBV9 and TRBJ2-7, with D possibly being TRBD1 (5 bases). The CDR3 has 13 amino acids. CDR1 SGDLS and CDR2 YYNGEE come from the germline V gene. V shed 0 bases and J shed 7 bases, with 11 bases lying between them. CDR3 region: CASSVDRGEEQYF. CDR3 bases: TGTGCCAGCAGCGTAGATAGGGGTGAGGAGCAGTACTTC.

The chain carries TRBV9 and TRBJ1-2; D unresolved. Germline values: CDR1 SGDLS, CDR2 YYNGEE. The germline V and J ends were trimmed by 5 bases and 4 bases, with 15 bases remaining between them. This CDR3 region has 14 residues. CDR3: CASSNKDLPYGYTF. DNA for the CDR3: TGTGCCAGCAGTAACAAGGATCTACCCTATGGCTACACCTTC.

The chain links TRBV5-6 to TRBJ1-5; D is possibly TRBD1 (5 bases). This CDR3 has 16 amino acids. Germline V gene lookup returns CDR1 SGHDT and CDR2 YYEEEE. The V gene lost 0 bases and the J gene lost 7 bases, with 17 bases spanning the gap. The CDR3 nucleotides are TGTGCCAGCAGCTTGGGGGGCGACGTGGGGAACCAGCCCCAGCATTTT. Amino acid sequence: CASSLGGDVGNQPQHF.

This clone was counted once. V and J are TRBV27 and TRBJ1-5; D remains unclear. This CDR3 spans 15 amino acids. Germline CDR1 is MNHEY and CDR2 is SMNVEV (reference sequence). V lost 1 base and J lost 7, with 14 bases in between. CDR3 loop: CASSLYAGDGQPQHF. The CDR3 DNA reads as TGTGCCAGCAGTTTATATGCCGGGGATGGACAGCCCCAGCATTTT.

V usage is TRBV29-1 and J usage is TRBJ1-3; 7 nucleotides line up with TRBD1. Germline-derived CDR1 and CDR2 are SQVTM and ANQGSEA. This CDR3 comprises 18 residues. With V trimmed by 0 bases and J by 1 base, 12 bases remained unmatched. This CDR3 is CSVEDGDRDRTSGNTIYF. The DNA for the CDR3 is TGCAGCGTTGAAGATGGGGACCGGGACAGAACGTCTGGAAACACCATATATTTT.